This T cell receptor (beta chain) derives from a study of T cell responses to AZD1222 COVID-19 vaccine. Whole-study findings and limits: Spike-specific TCR repertoires showed rising breadth and depth after two AZD1222 doses.

Trimming removed 4 bases at V and 0 bases at J, with 9 bases between. Germline CDR1 and CDR2: ENHRY and SYGVKD. This CDR3 spans 14 amino acids. Only in-frame clones appear in the TCRdb table, and some are missing; sequencing was by immunoSEQ multiplex PCR. The sample records 100,000 to 130,000 clones, approximately 90% being singletons. About this clone: No antigen is known for it.

The sample here was peripheral blood, taken on day 0 of MenACWY control vaccination. V usage is TRBV10-3 and J usage is TRBJ1-1, with a tentative D call TRBD1 (5 bases). The clonotype comes from an adult in good health. As DNA, the CDR3 is TGTGCCATCAGTGTTCGGGGGGTGAACACTGAAGCTTTCTTT. This codes for CAISVRGVNTEAFF.